This T cell receptor beta chain was captured in a study of CD8 T cells in ankylosing spondylitis. Study findings and constraints: Blood of patients with ankylosing spondylitis appeared to be characterized by a TCR beta motif of fewer than 10 highly homologous variants.

TCRdb redid the calling of the 5' RACE reads with MiXCR, one entry per CDR3 protein. The profile covers 380,000 or so distinct CDR3 sequences, with about 20% appearing a single time and around 13% taken by the ten largest. Concerning this clonotype itself: The antigen is undetermined.

This TCR was recovered from a male donor with ankylosing spondylitis or in good health (not recorded which). Sequencing was performed on blood, either unsorted or a sorted T cell fraction (not recorded which).

The CDR3 reads CSVEGPLGDEQFF. In nucleotides, the CDR3 is TGCAGCGTTGAAGGCCCGTTGGGCGATGAGCAGTTCTTC. J is TRBJ2-1 and V is TRBV29-1; no clear D. V lost 1 base, J lost 8 bases, and 12 bases lay in between. CDR3 size: 13 residues. Germline CDR1 reads SQVTM; CDR2 reads ANQGSEA.